The rows below give T cell receptor beta chains drawn from one sample of a study of cytomegalovirus exposure and HLA in healthy donors. Some clones are missing from TCRdb's copy, which holds only in-frame ones; the method was immunoSEQ multiplex PCR. The sample lists some 130,000 clones, roughly 74% occurring once. Sequencing input: PBMCs. All receptors derive from a woman aged 45-65 years in good health and CMV-seropositive. The CDR3 runs from the conserved cysteine through the conserved F or W. The D gene is left open where the match is weak. Size values are once, few and many counts, or a class for expanded clones, and some rows have none.

cdr3_nt,cdr3_aa,j_call,v_call,cdr3_length,d_call,clone_size
TGTGCCAGCAGTTTGAAGACAGGGAAAGAGACCCAGTACTTC,CASSLKTGKETQYF,TRBJ2-5,TRBV7-6,14,TRBD1,few
TGTGCCAGCACCATCCAGGGGGAAAAAACTTCACCCCTCCACTTT,CASTIQGEKTSPLHF,TRBJ1-6,TRBV5-4,15,TRBD1,NA
TGTGCCAGCTCAGGACTAGCGGGGGGGCAAAACTACGAGCAGTACTTC,CASSGLAGGQNYEQYF,TRBJ2-7,TRBV18,16,TRBD2,few
TGTGCCAGCAGTGAAACCGGTTCTACGCAGTATTTT,CASSETGSTQYF,TRBJ2-3,TRBV2,12,NA,NA
TGCGCCAGCAGCTCAAAACTAGTTGCAGATACGCAGTATTTT,CASSSKLVADTQYF,TRBJ2-3,TRBV5-1,14,NA,NA
TGTGCCTGGAGTGTACATCAGCGGGGGAGCTCCTACGAGCAGTACTTC,CAWSVHQRGSSYEQYF,TRBJ2-7,TRBV30,16,TRBD2,NA
TGTGCCAGTAAAGGGGAACAAGAGACCCAGTACTTC,CASKGEQETQYF,TRBJ2-5,TRBV19,12,NA,NA
TGTGCCAGCAGTTACTCGAGAATGCCTCGGGAGCAGTACTTC,CASSYSRMPREQYF,TRBJ2-7,TRBV6-6,14,NA,NA
TGCGCCAGCAGCTTGGGGCAGGGTTCAACCCCCGTTGAGACCCAGTACTTC,CASSLGQGSTPVETQYF,TRBJ2-5,TRBV5-1,17,NA,NA
TGTGCCAGCAGCCCTACTGACAGGAACTATGGCTACACCTTC,CASSPTDRNYGYTF,TRBJ1-2,TRBV7-9,14,NA,NA
TGTGCCAGCAGCTTGGGAGACCGGGACACTAATCAGCCCCAGCATTTT,CASSLGDRDTNQPQHF,TRBJ1-5,TRBV7-9,16,NA,NA
TGTGCCAGTACCCCCATCTTGGGACAGGGCCCCGGGGAGCTGTTTTTT,CASTPILGQGPGELFF,TRBJ2-2,TRBV19,16,TRBD1,NA
TGTGCCAGCAGTTTCAGGGGAGGGCAGCCCCAGCATTTT,CASSFRGGQPQHF,TRBJ1-5,TRBV6-5,13,NA,few
TGTGCCAGCAGCTCCGGGACAGGCATGTACGAGCAGTACTTC,CASSSGTGMYEQYF,TRBJ2-7,TRBV11-3,14,TRBD1,once
TGTGCCAGCAGCTCCGCCTACGAGACCCAGTACTTC,CASSSAYETQYF,TRBJ2-5,TRBV7-2,12,NA,NA
TGTGCCAGCAGCCCGGGACAGGGCGATGGCTACACCTTC,CASSPGQGDGYTF,TRBJ1-2,TRBV7-6,13,TRBD1,NA
TGTGCCAGCAGTGAATTGGCCTCCCAAGCTAACTATGGCTACACCTTC,CASSELASQANYGYTF,TRBJ1-2,TRBV6-1,16,NA,NA
TGTGCCAGCAGCCCACTAAAAACTTCCCCGGGGGATACGCAGTATTTT,CASSPLKTSPGDTQYF,TRBJ2-3,TRBV2,16,NA,few
TGTGCCATCAGCGGGACTAATGAGCAGTTCTTC,CAISGTNEQFF,TRBJ2-1,TRBV10-3,11,NA,NA
TGTGCCACACAGGGTTGGGATGAAAAACTGTTTTTT,CATQGWDEKLFF,TRBJ1-4,TRBV19,12,NA,NA
TGTGCCAGCAGCCCGGACACTGAGCAGTACTTC,CASSPDTEQYF,TRBJ2-7,TRBV2,11,NA,NA
TGTGCCAGCAGCCGATTTATTACCGGGACTAGAACTCAAGAGACCCAGTACTTC,CASSRFITGTRTQETQYF,TRBJ2-5,TRBV11-2,18,TRBD2,few
TGTGCCAGTATGAGGAATACGAACACCGGGGAGCTGTTTTTT,CASMRNTNTGELFF,TRBJ2-2,TRBV19,14,NA,NA
TGTGCCAGCAGCTTAGGTGCAGGGTTGAAGAACACTGAAGCTTTCTTT,CASSLGAGLKNTEAFF,TRBJ1-1,TRBV7-9,16,NA,NA
TGTGCCAGCAGTGTCTCAGGAAGCAATCAGCCCCAGCATTTT,CASSVSGSNQPQHF,TRBJ1-5,TRBV6-1,14,NA,few
TGCGCCAGCAGCTTGAGGGGACAGGGATACGAGCAGTACTTC,CASSLRGQGYEQYF,TRBJ2-7,TRBV5-1,14,TRBD1,NA
TGTGCCAGCAGCAGCGGGGGGGAAAGCACAGATACGCAGTATTTT,CASSSGGESTDTQYF,TRBJ2-3,TRBV5-4,15,TRBD2,once
TGTGCCAGCACGGGGGGGCCGACGGAAGCTTTCTTT,CASTGGPTEAFF,TRBJ1-1,TRBV5-6,12,NA,NA
TGCGCCAGCAGTCTGGTAGGCTTAGGGACTAGGGGTTACAATGAGCAGTTCTTC,CASSLVGLGTRGYNEQFF,TRBJ2-1,TRBV10-1,18,TRBD2,NA
TGTGCCAGCAGAGAGGGAAGGATTTCCTATAATTCACCCCTCCACTTT,CASREGRISYNSPLHF,TRBJ1-6,TRBV5-6,16,NA,few
TGTGCCAGCAGACCCGACAGGCTGAACACCGGGGAGCTGTTTTTT,CASRPDRLNTGELFF,TRBJ2-2,TRBV2,15,NA,NA
TGTGCCTGGGATCTCGTAACAGGGGCCGGTTATAATTCACCCCTCCACTTT,CAWDLVTGAGYNSPLHF,TRBJ1-6,TRBV30,17,TRBD1,few
TGCGCCAGCAGCTTGGCCGGGACTAGCGGGGGGCAGGGTGAGCAGTTCTTC,CASSLAGTSGGQGEQFF,TRBJ2-1,TRBV5-1,17,TRBD2,once
TGTGCCAGCAGCCCCCAGGTCAGGGGAAGAGAGACCCAGTACTTC,CASSPQVRGRETQYF,TRBJ2-5,TRBV5-4,15,NA,NA
TGTGCCAGCAAATATGTTCGGGGTTCACCCCTCCACTTT,CASKYVRGSPLHF,TRBJ1-6,TRBV11-2,13,NA,NA
TGTGCCAGCAGCTTTAATAGGGACAAAGGCTACACCTTC,CASSFNRDKGYTF,TRBJ1-2,TRBV5-4,13,NA,NA
TGCGCCAGCAGCTCGGACAGCACGGTGGCTTTCTTT,CASSSDSTVAFF,TRBJ1-1,TRBV5-1,12,NA,NA
TGTGCCTGGAGTGTTACAGGGGGGTCCGAGCAGTACTTC,CAWSVTGGSEQYF,TRBJ2-7,TRBV30,13,TRBD1,NA
TGTGCCAGCAGTGAAGGACGGACAGGGTCCCAGCCCCAGCATTTT,CASSEGRTGSQPQHF,TRBJ1-5,TRBV2,15,TRBD1,NA
TGTGCCAGCATGAGCGGGGGAATCTCCTACAATGAGCAGTTCTTC,CASMSGGISYNEQFF,TRBJ2-1,TRBV6-5,15,TRBD2,NA
TGTGCCAGCAGCTTCAATCCAGGTGACTATGGCTACACCTTC,CASSFNPGDYGYTF,TRBJ1-2,TRBV7-2,14,NA,NA
TGTGCCCATGGGGCACAGGGTTATCGTCCCTACACCTTC,CAHGAQGYRPYTF,TRBJ1-2,TRBV30,13,NA,NA
TGCAGCGTTGACCAGGGAGGCTACACCTTC,CSVDQGGYTF,TRBJ1-2,TRBV29-1,10,NA,NA
TGTGCCAGCAGCTTAGCGGTTTTTAAAGGGGGCTGGGATGGCTACACCTTC,CASSLAVFKGGWDGYTF,TRBJ1-2,TRBV7-2,17,TRBD1,NA
TGTGCCAGCAGCTCACCGGGACAGGAGCTCTATGGCTACACCTTC,CASSSPGQELYGYTF,TRBJ1-2,TRBV5-6,15,TRBD1,NA